These 24 T cell receptor beta chains came from one sample sequenced in a study of blood T cells in healthy people across ages. PCR was performed a second time for about 7 to 11 cycles using a sample-barcoded 5' primer and a J-beta primer mix. TCRdb recomputed calls from the 5' RACE reads with MiXCR, one row per CDR3 protein. The sample includes roughly 1.9 million distinct CDR3 sequences, roughly two fifths of them seen just once. Sequenced input: blood. The receptors here all came from a human donor in good health.

This clonotype has more than one count but fewer than ten. The chain employs TRBV20-1 and TRBJ2-1; D is possibly TRBD1 or TRBD2 (5 bases each). This CDR3 is 15 amino acids long. Germline V CDR1 and CDR2: DFQATT, SNEGSKA (reference sequence). V gave up 4 bases and J gave up 1 base, with 14 bases separating them. CDR3 in amino acids: CSAMTSWGSYNEQFF. As DNA, the CDR3 is TGCAGTGCTATGACCTCGTGGGGGTCCTACAATGAGCAGTTCTTC.

This chain uses TRBV5-1 with TRBJ2-5; D possibly corresponds to TRBD2 (6 bases). Germline CDR1 is SGHRS and CDR2 is YFSETQ. The germline V and J ends were trimmed by 3 bases and 2 bases, with 8 bases remaining between them. There are 13 residues in the CDR3. CDR3 sequence reads: CASSWRVQETQYF. The CDR3 nucleotides are TGCGCCAGCAGCTGGAGGGTGCAAGAGACCCAGTACTTC.

This clonotype was recorded a few times. The gene calls are TRBV7-2 and TRBJ1-1; D unresolved. Deletions cut 1 base from V and 9 bases from J, with 12 bases between. Germline CDR1 reads SGHTA; CDR2 reads FQGNSA. This CDR3 has 13 residues. CDR3 loop: CASSLGVPGQAFF. The CDR3 nucleotides are TGTGCCAGCAGCTTAGGGGTCCCGGGCCAAGCTTTCTTT. Based on the CDR3 plus reference TRBV7-2 and TRBJ1-1, the full variable domain is GAGVSQSPSNKVTEKGKDVELRCDPISGHTALYWYRQSLGQGLEFLIYFQGNSAPDKSGLPSDRFSAERTGGSVSTLTIQRTQQEDSAVYLCASSLGVPGQAFFGQGTRLTVV.

This clonotype was observed once. V gene TRBV2 combines with J gene TRBJ2-5; D gene uncertain. V gave up 6 bases and J gave up 3 bases, with 11 bases separating them. CDR3 length: 13 amino acids. CDR1 is SNHLY, CDR2 FYNNEI, per germline. CDR3 loop: CASRATFKETQYF. The CDR3 nucleotides read TGTGCCAGCAGAGCCACCTTTAAAGAGACCCAGTACTTC.

In its sample, this clonotype was seen a few times. V usage is TRBV11-2 and J usage is TRBJ2-3, with 10 bases that match TRBD2. This CDR3 spans 17 amino acids. Trimming removed 3 bases from V and 8 bases from J; junction bases left unmatched: 14. CDR1 is SGHAT and CDR2 is FQNNGV in the germline V gene. This CDR3 is CASSFTSRAGGPGTQYF. The DNA of the CDR3 is TGTGCCAGCAGCTTTACGTCACGAGCGGGGGGGCCGGGTACGCAGTATTTT. The variable domain in full, completed from reference TRBV11-2 and TRBJ2-3, reads EAGVAQSPRYKIIEKRQSVAFWCNPISGHATLYWYQQILGQGPKLLIQFQNNGVVDDSQLPKDRFSAERLKGVDSTLKIQPAKLEDSAVYLCASSFTSRAGGPGTQYFGPGTRLTVL.

The genes are TRBV4-2 and TRBJ1-4; 8 nucleotides agree with TRBD1. CDR3 size: 16 residues. V gave up 3 bases and J gave up 8 bases; unmatched junction bases: 11. The germline CDR1 and CDR2 sequences are LGHNA and YNFKEQ. The CDR3 nucleotides read TGTGCCAGCAGCCACCCTAACAGGGGGTTAGGGGAAAAACTGTTTTTT. Translating gives CASSHPNRGLGEKLFF.

The chain is built from TRBV12-2 and TRBJ2-5. TRBV12-2 counts as a pseudogene. There are 14 residues in the CDR3. The CDR3 DNA sequence: TGTGCAAGTCGCTTAAATAAAGAGCAAGAGACCCAGTACTTC. It codes for CASRLNKEQETQYF.

The genes are TRBV20-1 and TRBJ1-2; D unclear. Germline CDR1 DFQATT, CDR2 SNEGSKA (reference sequence). There are 14 residues in the CDR3. The ends were cut back, 1 base at V and 3 bases at J, with 12 bases in the middle. The DNA for the CDR3 is TGCAGTGCTAGAGCAGGTTCCCTCTACTATGGCTACACCTTC. Encoded protein: CSARAGSLYYGYTF.

In regard to this clonotype: Without the conserved terminal phenylalanine or tryptophan, this CDR3 likely stems from a read error. The chain employs TRBV4-1 and TRBJ1-2; no clear D. V was pared by 0 bases and J by 6 bases, with 17 bases between. CDR1 is MGHRA, CDR2 YSYEKL, per germline. This CDR3 contains 16 residues. CDR3 sequence: CASSQEFSGFRHGYTC. CDR3 sequence (DNA): TGCGCCAGCAGCCAAGAATTTTCGGGGTTCCGGCATGGCTACACCTGC.

This clonotype was seen only a few times. The rearrangement links TRBV4-1 to TRBJ1-1, with a tentative D call TRBD1 (5 bases). V was cut by 10 bases and J by 1 base, with 19 bases left in between. The germline V gene has CDR1 MGHRA and CDR2 YSYEKL. This CDR3 comprises 15 residues. The CDR3 DNA reads as TGCGCCACCAAACCCCCAGGGAGTTGGAACACTGAAGCTTTCTTT. Translating it yields CATKPPGSWNTEAFF.

This clonotype has only a few counts. This chain connects TRBV28 to TRBJ1-1; D gene uncertain. This CDR3 has 14 residues. V was shortened by 4 bases and J by 1 base, with 10 bases between the two germline ends. Germline V gene sequence: CDR1 MDHEN, CDR2 SYDVKM. CDR3 coding DNA: TGTGCCAGCAGTTGGACCTCGAGGAACACTGAAGCTTTCTTT. It translates to CASSWTSRNTEAFF.

This CDR3 is CAIREAGGNQETQYF. DNA for the CDR3: TGTGCCATCAGAGAAGCGGGGGGAAACCAAGAGACCCAGTACTTC. The rearrangement joins TRBV10-3 to TRBJ2-5; the match to TRBD2 covers 9 bases. V shed 6 bases, J shed 0 bases, and the junction held 5 bases outside the gene matches. Germline V lookup: CDR1 ENHRY, CDR2 SYGVKD. The CDR3 spans 15 residues.

This clonotype has just a few counts. The rearrangement joins TRBV7-9 to TRBJ2-7; 7 positions match TRBD1. Looked up from germline, CDR1 is SEHNR and CDR2 is FQNEAQ (reference sequence). CDR3 length: 14 amino acids. Losses at the gene ends were 5 bases for V and 2 bases for J; bases not matched to a gene: 6. The CDR3 DNA reads as TGTGCCAGCAGCCTGGGACAGCAGGCCTACGAGCAGTACTTC. Translating gives CASSLGQQAYEQYF.

V and J are TRBV7-2 and TRBJ1-6, with D perhaps TRBD1 (5 bases). Per germline, CDR1 SGHTA and CDR2 FQGNSA. The CDR3 is 14 residues long. V was shortened by 2 bases and J by 9 bases, with 11 bases between the two germline ends. The CDR3 bases are TGTGCCAGCAGCTTACCAGGGAGGAGTTCACCCCTCCACTTT. Its translation is CASSLPGRSSPLHF.

The chain recombines TRBV5-1 with TRBJ1-6; D is undetermined. CDR1 is SGHRS, CDR2 YFSETQ, per germline. V was cut by 4 bases and J by 9 bases, with 17 bases left in between. CDR3 length: 15 amino acids. The CDR3 loop reads CASSPQWGAGSPLHF. The DNA for the CDR3 is TGCGCCAGCAGCCCCCAGTGGGGTGCCGGTTCACCCCTCCACTTT.

The chain recombines TRBV7-6 with TRBJ1-1; tentative D call: TRBD1 (5 bases). CDR3 length: 15 amino acids. Trimming took 5 bases from V and 1 from J, leaving 14 bases between them. Germline CDR1 and CDR2: SGHVS and FNYEAQ. This chain's CDR3 is CASSAIGQGNTEAFF. CDR3 bases: TGTGCCAGCAGCGCCATCGGTCAGGGGAACACTGAAGCTTTCTTT.

V and J are TRBV18 and TRBJ1-2; D is ambiguous. CDR3 length equals 15 residues. Trimming removed 3 bases at V and 8 bases at J, with 19 bases between. CDR1 is KGHSH, CDR2 LQKENI, per germline. Here the CDR3 DNA reads TGTGCCAGCTCACCGAGTGTGATAAGGGTTCAAGGCTACACCTTC. Translating it yields CASSPSVIRVQGYTF.

The gene calls are TRBV6-2 or TRBV6-3 and TRBJ2-2; possibly TRBD2 for D (6 bases). CDR3 length: 15 residues. The V end was cut by 7 bases, the J end by 5 bases, with 17 bases between. Germline V CDR1 and CDR2: MNHEY, SVGEGT. CDR3 in amino acids: CASILGTPGTGELFF. DNA of the CDR3: TGTGCCAGCATCCTCGGGACTCCGGGGACCGGGGAGCTGTTTTTT.

The chain employs TRBV28 and TRBJ2-1, with D perhaps matching TRBD2 (5 bases). V lost 10 bases and J lost 5, with 12 bases in between. This CDR3 is built from 12 residues. CDR1 and CDR2 from the germline V gene are MDHEN and SYDVKM. CDR3 loop: CATFGLDNEQFF. DNA for the CDR3: TGTGCCACGTTCGGACTGGACAATGAGCAGTTCTTC.

This clonotype was counted between two and nine times. The chain carries TRBV24-1 and TRBJ2-3, with 10 positions matching TRBD1. Germline V gene sequence: CDR1 KGHDR, CDR2 SFDVKD. This CDR3 has 16 amino acids. With 4 bases clipped from V and 3 bases from J, the junction kept 6 bases outside the gene matches. Written as DNA, the CDR3 is TGTGCCACCAGTGACCCGAGACAGGGGGCAACAGATACGCAGTATTTT. It is translated as CATSDPRQGATDTQYF.

The V call is TRBV20-1, the J call TRBJ2-1; a weak D match, TRBD2 (6 bases). The CDR3 has 16 residues. Germline-derived CDR1 and CDR2 are DFQATT and SNEGSKA (reference sequence). Deletions cut 1 base from V and 1 base from J, with 14 bases between. This CDR3 is CSARVSSGGSYNEQFF. The CDR3 coding sequence is TGCAGTGCTAGAGTTTCTAGTGGAGGGTCCTACAATGAGCAGTTCTTC.

Notes on this clonotype: A much larger clone differs by one base, so this may be a read error. The V gene is TRBV4-3, the J gene TRBJ2-3, with 8 bases identical to TRBD2. The CDR3 extends over 17 amino acids. The germline V gene has CDR1 LGHNA and CDR2 YSLEER. CDR3 residues: CASSQDQAGASIDTQYF. The CDR3 DNA reads as TGCGCCAGCAGCCAAGATCAAGCGGGGGCTAGCATAGATACGCAGTATTTT.

This clonotype showed up just a few times. CDR3 residues: CATSGQTSSYEQYF. In DNA form, the CDR3 reads TGTGCCACCAGCGGACAGACGAGCTCCTACGAGCAGTACTTC. The V call is TRBV24-1, the J call TRBJ2-7; D may be TRBD1 (6 bases). Looked up from germline, CDR1 is KGHDR and CDR2 is SFDVKD. Trimming shortened V by 7 bases and J by 0 bases, and 12 bases separated the two germline ends. The CDR3 spans 14 residues.

CDR3 coding DNA: TGCGCCAGCAGCCCCCAGTATACAGGCGCCAATGAGCAGTTCTTC. The encoded protein is CASSPQYTGANEQFF. V is TRBV4-3 and J is TRBJ2-1; weak D call: TRBD1 (5 bases). The germline V and J ends were trimmed by 4 bases and 6 bases, with 16 bases remaining between them. This CDR3 has 15 residues. Germline V gene lookup returns CDR1 LGHNA and CDR2 YSLEER.